The clone carrying this T cell receptor beta chain has only a few counts. From germline, CDR1 is DFQATT and CDR2 SNEGSKA (reference sequence). The CDR3 runs 12 residues. V gave up 3 bases and J gave up 6 bases, with 10 bases separating them. Then a second PCR, running roughly 7 to 11 cycles, was carried out with a sample-barcoded 5' primer and a J-beta primer mix. TCRdb re-analysed the 5' RACE reads in MiXCR, keeping a single row per CDR3 protein. Of roughly 1.9 million distinct CDR3 sequences in the sample, about two fifths are singletons; the top ten hold 20% to 25%. The sample originates from a study of blood T cells in healthy people across ages.

This clonotype was obtained from a human donor in good health. Sequencing was done on a sample of blood. The chain is built from TRBV20-1 and TRBJ2-3; D is unresolved. CDR3 protein: CSASLAGDTQYF. CDR3 DNA sequence: TGCAGTGCTAGTTTAGCAGGTGATACGCAGTATTTT.